The present TCR beta chain was sequenced within a study of shared clonotypes between healthy human individuals. The overall study: Used for every donor were three CD4 naive, three CD4 memory, two CD8 naive and one CD8 memory plate. Study-level points and caveats: The expectation was that sequencing depth would affect clonotype sharing among donors.

Per the germline V gene, CDR1 is SQVTM and CDR2 is ANQGSEA. V lost 3 bases and J lost 8, with 13 bases in between. This CDR3 contains 12 residues. The test was conducted at deep level. The data were produced by immunoSEQ multiplex PCR, yet TCRdb's version contains in-frame clones alone and is incomplete. The sample yields 2 million to 3 million clones, over 85% seen once. Turning to this clone: As yet, its antigen is unknown.

The rearrangement joins TRBV29-1 to TRBJ1-2; D might be TRBD1 (5 bases). The TCR originated in a man between 18 and 29 years old in good health. Some clones in this sample may be carry-over from other donors' samples. The sequenced material came from naive CD4+ T cells from PBMCs. Subset given: CD45RA+ positively selected. The CDR3 spells CSVDLGGGGYTF. For the CDR3, the DNA is TGCAGCGTTGATCTCGGGGGAGGGGGCTACACCTTC.